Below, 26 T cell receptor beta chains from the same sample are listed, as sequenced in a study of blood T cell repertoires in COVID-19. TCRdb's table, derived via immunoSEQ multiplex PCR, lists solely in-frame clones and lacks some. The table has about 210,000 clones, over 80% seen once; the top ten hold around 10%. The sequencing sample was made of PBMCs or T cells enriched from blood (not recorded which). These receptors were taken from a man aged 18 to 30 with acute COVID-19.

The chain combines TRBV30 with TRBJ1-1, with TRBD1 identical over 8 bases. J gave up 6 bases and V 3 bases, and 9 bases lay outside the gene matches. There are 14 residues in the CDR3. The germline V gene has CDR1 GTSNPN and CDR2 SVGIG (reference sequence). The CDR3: CAWRAPGQVAEAFF. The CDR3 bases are TGTGCCTGGAGAGCCCCGGGACAGGTAGCTGAAGCTTTCTTT.

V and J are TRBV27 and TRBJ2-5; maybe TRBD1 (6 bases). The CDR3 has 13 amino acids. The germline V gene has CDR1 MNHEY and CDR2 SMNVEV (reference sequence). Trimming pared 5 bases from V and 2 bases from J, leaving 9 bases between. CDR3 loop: CASSGQLQETQYF. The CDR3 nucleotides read TGTGCCAGCAGTGGACAGTTACAAGAGACCCAGTACTTC.

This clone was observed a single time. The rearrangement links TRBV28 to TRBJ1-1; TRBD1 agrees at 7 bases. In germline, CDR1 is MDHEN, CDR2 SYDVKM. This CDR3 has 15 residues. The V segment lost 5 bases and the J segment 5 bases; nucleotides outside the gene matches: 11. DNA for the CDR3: TGTGCCAGCAGTCCTTTAGACAGGGATTGGACTGAAGCTTTCTTT. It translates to CASSPLDRDWTEAFF.

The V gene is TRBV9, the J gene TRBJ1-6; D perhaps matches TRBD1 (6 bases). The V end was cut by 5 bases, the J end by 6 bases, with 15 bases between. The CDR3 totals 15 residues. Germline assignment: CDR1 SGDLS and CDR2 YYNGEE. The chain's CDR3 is CASSIGGGLNSPLHF. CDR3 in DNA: TGTGCCAGCAGTATTGGCGGGGGGCTTAATTCACCCCTCCACTTT.

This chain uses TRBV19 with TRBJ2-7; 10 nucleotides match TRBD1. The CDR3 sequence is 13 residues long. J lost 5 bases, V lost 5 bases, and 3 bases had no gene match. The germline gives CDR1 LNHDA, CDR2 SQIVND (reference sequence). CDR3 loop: CASSDRGQDEQYF. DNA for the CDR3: TGTGCCAGTAGTGACAGGGGGCAGGACGAGCAGTACTTC.

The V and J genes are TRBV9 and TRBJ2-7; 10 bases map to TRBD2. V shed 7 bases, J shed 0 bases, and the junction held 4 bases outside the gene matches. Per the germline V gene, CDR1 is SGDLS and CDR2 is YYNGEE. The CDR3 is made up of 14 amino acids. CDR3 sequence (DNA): TGTGCCAGCTCCTTAGCGGGAGGCTCCTACGAGCAGTACTTC. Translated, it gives CASSLAGGSYEQYF.

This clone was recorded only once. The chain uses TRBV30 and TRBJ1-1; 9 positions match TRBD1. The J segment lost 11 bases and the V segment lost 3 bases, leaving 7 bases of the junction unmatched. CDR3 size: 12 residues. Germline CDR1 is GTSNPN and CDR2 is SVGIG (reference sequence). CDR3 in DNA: TGTGCCTGGAGCGAGGGGACAGGGCGCGCTTTCTTT. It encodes CAWSEGTGRAFF.

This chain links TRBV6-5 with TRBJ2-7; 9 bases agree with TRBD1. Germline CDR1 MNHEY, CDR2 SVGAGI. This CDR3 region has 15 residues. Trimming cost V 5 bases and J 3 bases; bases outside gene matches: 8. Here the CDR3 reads CASSRGGQGLYEQYF. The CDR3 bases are TGTGCCAGCAGTAGGGGGGGACAGGGCCTCTACGAGCAGTACTTC.

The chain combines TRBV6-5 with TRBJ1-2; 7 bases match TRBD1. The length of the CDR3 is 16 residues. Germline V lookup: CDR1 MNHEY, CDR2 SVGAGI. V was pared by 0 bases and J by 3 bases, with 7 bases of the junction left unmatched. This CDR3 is CASSYSRRGRDYGYTF. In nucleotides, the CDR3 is TGTGCCAGCAGTTACTCGAGGAGGGGGCGAGACTATGGCTACACCTTC.

CDR3 nucleotides: TGTGCCAGTAGTATGATGGGGAAATTCGGGGGGCAAGTGAACACTGAAGCTTTCTTT. Its protein is CASSMMGKFGGQVNTEAFF. The chain joins TRBV19 to TRBJ1-1; a possible D gene is TRBD1 (6 bases). The germline gives CDR1 LNHDA, CDR2 SQIVND (reference sequence). CDR3 length: 19 amino acids. Trimming left V 3 bases short and J 0 bases short, with 23 bases between.

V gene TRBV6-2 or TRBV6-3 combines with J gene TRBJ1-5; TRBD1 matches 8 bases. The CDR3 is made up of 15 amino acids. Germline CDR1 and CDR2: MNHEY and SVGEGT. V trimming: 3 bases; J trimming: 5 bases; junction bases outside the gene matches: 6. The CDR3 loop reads CASSYHTGGDQPQHF. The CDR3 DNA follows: TGTGCCAGCAGTTATCACACAGGGGGGGATCAGCCCCAGCATTTT.

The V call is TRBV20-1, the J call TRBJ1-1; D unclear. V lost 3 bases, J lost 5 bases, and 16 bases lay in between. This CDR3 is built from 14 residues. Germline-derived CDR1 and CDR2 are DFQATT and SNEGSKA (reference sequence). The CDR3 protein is CSASFRDLMTEAFF. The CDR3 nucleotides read TGCAGTGCTAGTTTCCGGGATTTGATGACTGAAGCTTTCTTT.

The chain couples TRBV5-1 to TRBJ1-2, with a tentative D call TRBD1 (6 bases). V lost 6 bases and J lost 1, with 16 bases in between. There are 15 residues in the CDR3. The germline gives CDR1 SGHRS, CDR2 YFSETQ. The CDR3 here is CASTLGTGHNYGYTF. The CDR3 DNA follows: TGCGCCAGCACCCTGGGTACGGGACATAACTATGGCTACACCTTC.

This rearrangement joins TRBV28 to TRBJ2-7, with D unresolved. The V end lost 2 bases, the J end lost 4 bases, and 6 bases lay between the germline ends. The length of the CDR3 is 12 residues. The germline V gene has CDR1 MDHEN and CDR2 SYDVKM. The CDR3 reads CASSLGEYEQYF. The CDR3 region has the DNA TGTGCCAGCAGTTTAGGAGAATACGAGCAGTACTTC.

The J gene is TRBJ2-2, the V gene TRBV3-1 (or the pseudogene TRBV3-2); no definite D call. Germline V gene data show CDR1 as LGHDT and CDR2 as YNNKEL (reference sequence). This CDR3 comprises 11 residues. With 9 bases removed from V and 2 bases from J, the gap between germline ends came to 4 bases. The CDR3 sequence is CASRNTGELFF. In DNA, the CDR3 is TGTGCCAGTAGAAACACCGGGGAGCTGTTTTTT.

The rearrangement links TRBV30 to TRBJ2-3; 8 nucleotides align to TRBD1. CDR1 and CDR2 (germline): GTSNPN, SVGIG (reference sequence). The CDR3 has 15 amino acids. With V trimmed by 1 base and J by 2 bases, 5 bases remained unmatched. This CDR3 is CAWSGGTGYTDTQYF. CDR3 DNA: TGTGCCTGGAGTGGTGGGACAGGTTACACAGATACGCAGTATTTT.

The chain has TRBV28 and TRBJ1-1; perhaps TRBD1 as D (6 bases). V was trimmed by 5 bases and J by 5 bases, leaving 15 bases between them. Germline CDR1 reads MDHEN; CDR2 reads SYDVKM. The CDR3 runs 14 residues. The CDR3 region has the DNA TGTGCCAGCAGTCCACAGGGCAAGAGGACTGAAGCTTTCTTT. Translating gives CASSPQGKRTEAFF.

DNA for the CDR3: TGTGCCAGCAGCAAGAGAGGAGAGGTGTACTCTGGAAACACCATATATTTT. Translated, it gives CASSKRGEVYSGNTIYF. The V call is TRBV9, the J call TRBJ1-3, with D hard to call. CDR1 and CDR2 (germline): SGDLS, YYNGEE. The CDR3 is 17 amino acids. V lost 4 bases and J lost 0, with 17 bases in between.

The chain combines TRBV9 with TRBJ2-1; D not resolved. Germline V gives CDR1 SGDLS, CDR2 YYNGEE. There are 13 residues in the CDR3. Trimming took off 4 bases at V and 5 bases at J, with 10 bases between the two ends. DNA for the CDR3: TGTGCCAGCAGCTCCCTCCCGGACAATGAGCAGTTCTTC. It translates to CASSSLPDNEQFF.

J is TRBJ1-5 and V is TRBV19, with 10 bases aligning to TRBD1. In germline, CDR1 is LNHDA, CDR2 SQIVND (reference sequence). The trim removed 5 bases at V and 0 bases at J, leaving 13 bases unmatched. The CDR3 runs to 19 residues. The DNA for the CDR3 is TGTGCCAGTAGTCCTCGACAGGGGGCGCGGGGATATAGCAATCAGCCCCAGCATTTT. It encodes CASSPRQGARGYSNQPQHF.

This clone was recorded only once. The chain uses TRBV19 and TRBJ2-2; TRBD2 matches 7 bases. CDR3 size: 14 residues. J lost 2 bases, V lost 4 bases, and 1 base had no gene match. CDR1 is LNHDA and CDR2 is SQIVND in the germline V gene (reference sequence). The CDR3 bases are TGTGCCAGTAGTACGGGACTAAACACCGGGGAGCTGTTTTTT. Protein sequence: CASSTGLNTGELFF.

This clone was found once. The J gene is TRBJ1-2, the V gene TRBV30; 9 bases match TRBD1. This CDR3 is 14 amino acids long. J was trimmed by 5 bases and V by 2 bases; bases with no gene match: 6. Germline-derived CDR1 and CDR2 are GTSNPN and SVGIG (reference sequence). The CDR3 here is CAWSHIQGAYGYTF. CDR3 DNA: TGTGCCTGGAGTCACATACAGGGGGCTTATGGCTACACCTTC.

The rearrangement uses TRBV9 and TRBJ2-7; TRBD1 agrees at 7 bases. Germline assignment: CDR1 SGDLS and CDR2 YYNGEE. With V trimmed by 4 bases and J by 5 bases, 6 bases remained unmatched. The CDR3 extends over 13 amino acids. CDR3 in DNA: TGTGCCAGCAGCTTAGACAGGGAAAACGAGCAGTACTTC. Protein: CASSLDRENEQYF. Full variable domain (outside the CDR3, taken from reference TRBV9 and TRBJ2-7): DSGVTQTPKHLITATGQRVTLRCSPRSGDLSVYWYQQSLDQGLQFLIQYYNGEERAKGNILERFSAQQFPDLHSELNLSSLELGDSALYFCASSLDRENEQYFGPGTRLTVT.

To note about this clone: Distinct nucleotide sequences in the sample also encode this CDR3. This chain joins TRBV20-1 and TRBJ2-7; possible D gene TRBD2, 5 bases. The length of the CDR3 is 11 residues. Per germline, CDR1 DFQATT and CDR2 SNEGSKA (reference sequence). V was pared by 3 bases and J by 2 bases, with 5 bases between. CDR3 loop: CSASGTYEQYF. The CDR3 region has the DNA TGCAGTGCTAGCGGGACCTACGAGCAGTACTTC.

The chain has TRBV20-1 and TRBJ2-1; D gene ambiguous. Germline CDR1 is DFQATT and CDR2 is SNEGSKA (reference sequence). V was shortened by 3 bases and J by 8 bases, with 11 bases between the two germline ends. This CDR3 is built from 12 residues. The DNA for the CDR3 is TGCAGTGCTAGTATACAGCTGGATGAGCAGTTCTTC. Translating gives CSASIQLDEQFF.

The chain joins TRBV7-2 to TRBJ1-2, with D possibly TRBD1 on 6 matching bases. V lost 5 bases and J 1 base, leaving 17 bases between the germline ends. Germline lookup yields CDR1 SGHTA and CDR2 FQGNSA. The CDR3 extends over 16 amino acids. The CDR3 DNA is TGTGCCAGCAGCAGACAAGGGACAACCAGTAACTATGGCTACACCTTC. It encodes CASSRQGTTSNYGYTF.